This T cell receptor beta chain was sequenced during a study of shared clonotypes between healthy human individuals. Study-wide background: Plates per donor: three CD4 naive, three CD4 memory, two CD8 naive, one CD8 memory.

Generated by immunoSEQ multiplex PCR, the TCRdb table keeps only in-frame clones and is missing some. Here the sample spans approximately 2.1 million clones, approximately 93% being singletons. Germline CDR1 SGHDT, CDR2 YYEEEE. The CDR3 runs 14 residues. V gave up 4 bases and J gave up 5 bases, with 15 bases separating them. Caucasian adults living in Nashville, Tennessee, provided all samples. Study outcomes and limitations: In general, naive subsets displayed greater estimated richness than memory subsets did.

Points on this clone: Antigen: not known.

Input material: naive CD4+ T cells from PBMCs. Described subset: CD45RA+ positively selected. This TCR came from a man younger than 35 in good health. Some clones in this sample may be carry-over from other donors' samples. This rearrangement joins TRBV5-6 to TRBJ1-1, with D possibly matching TRBD1 (6 bases). CDR3 region: CASSPDSRYTEAFF. The DNA for the CDR3 is TGTGCCAGCAGCCCGGACAGCCGGTATACTGAAGCTTTCTTT.